This entry features one T cell receptor beta chain sequence. Germline loops: CDR1 MNHNS, CDR2 SASEGT. The CDR3 runs to 15 residues. Deletions cut 1 base from V and 3 bases from J, with 11 bases between. This sample is part of a study of blood T cell repertoires in COVID-19. Study in general: The United States, Italy and Spain supplied acute and convalescent COVID-19 samples. PBMCs, B-cell-depleted T cells, or T cells were the source of the cDNA or gDNA that made up the material.

Sequencing used immunoSEQ multiplex PCR; TCRdb keeps in-frame clones, though not all of them. The data show around 260,000 clones, about 86% seen once. This sequence originates from a man between 18 and 35 years old with active or convalescent COVID-19. The sequencing sample was made of peripheral blood. The chain couples TRBV6-1 to TRBJ2-3; the D is unclear. The CDR3 DNA sequence: TGTGCCAGCAGTGAAGGTTCTAGAGGTACAGATACGCAGTATTTT. It translates to CASSEGSRGTDTQYF.